These T cell receptor beta chains were read from a single sample in a study of identical twins. TCRdb reanalysed the 5' RACE reads using MiXCR and keeps one entry per CDR3 protein. The table shows about 210,000 distinct CDR3 sequences, with around a tenth occurring only once. Specimen: memory (CD45RO+) T cells sorted from blood. The origin of the receptors is a woman aged 18-29 years in good health. CDR3s include the opening cysteine and the closing phenylalanine or tryptophan. D genes are given only for firm matches. A clone size is listed for some rows: how often the clone was seen (once, few, many), or a class if it is expanded.

cdr3_nt: TGTGCCAGCAGTGCATACCCGGCGGGTGGCTACACCTTC; cdr3_aa: CASSAYPAGGYTF; clone_size: .; j_call: TRBJ1-2; d_call: .; v_call: TRBV25-1
cdr3_nt: TGTGCCAGCAGCGAACGACTAGCGGGGGGGCCAGATACGCAGTATTTT; cdr3_aa: CASSERLAGGPDTQYF; clone_size: .; j_call: TRBJ2-3; d_call: TRBD2; v_call: TRBV7-8
cdr3_nt: TGCAGTGCGGAACCCCGGGACAGGGTTTACGAGACCCAGTACTTC; cdr3_aa: CSAEPRDRVYETQYF; clone_size: few; j_call: TRBJ2-5; d_call: TRBD1; v_call: TRBV20-1
cdr3_nt: TGTGCCAGCAGTCCGGGCTCCTATGGCTACACCTTC; cdr3_aa: CASSPGSYGYTF; clone_size: .; j_call: TRBJ1-2; d_call: .; v_call: TRBV12-3/TRBV12-4
cdr3_nt: TGTGCCAGCAGTTCCCCCGCCAGCTCTGGAAACACCATATATTTT; cdr3_aa: CASSSPASSGNTIYF; clone_size: many; j_call: TRBJ1-3; d_call: .; v_call: TRBV12-3/TRBV12-4
cdr3_nt: TGTGCCAGCAGTCGAACCCATCTAGCGCGGGGAAGAACAGATACGCAGTATTTT; cdr3_aa: CASSRTHLARGRTDTQYF; clone_size: .; j_call: TRBJ2-3; d_call: .; v_call: TRBV11-2
cdr3_nt: TGTGCCAGCAGCCAAGATTGGACAGGGGAGGGAGAGCAGTACTTC; cdr3_aa: CASSQDWTGEGEQYF; clone_size: many; j_call: TRBJ2-7; d_call: TRBD1; v_call: TRBV3-1
cdr3_nt: TGTGCCAGCAGCTATCGCGGGGGAACGTCCTACAATGAGCAGTTCTTC; cdr3_aa: CASSYRGGTSYNEQFF; clone_size: many; j_call: TRBJ2-1; d_call: TRBD2; v_call: TRBV7-8
cdr3_nt: TGTGCCAGCAGCTCGGGGGCGTCAGATACGCAGTATTTT; cdr3_aa: CASSSGASDTQYF; clone_size: few; j_call: TRBJ2-3; d_call: .; v_call: TRBV7-2
cdr3_nt: TGTGCCAGCAGTTTAGGGACGGGGGAGACCCAGTACTTC; cdr3_aa: CASSLGTGETQYF; clone_size: many; j_call: TRBJ2-5; d_call: .; v_call: TRBV12-3/TRBV12-4
cdr3_nt: TGTGCCAGCAGCGACAGGGGAAATCAGCCCCAGCATTTT; cdr3_aa: CASSDRGNQPQHF; clone_size: few; j_call: TRBJ1-5; d_call: TRBD1; v_call: TRBV6-2/TRBV6-3
cdr3_nt: TGCAGTGCTTTTGGCCGGGGCCCAGATACGCAGTATTTT; cdr3_aa: CSAFGRGPDTQYF; clone_size: .; j_call: TRBJ2-3; d_call: .; v_call: TRBV20-1
cdr3_nt: TGTGCCACCAGCGGACAGGGGGCGAGGGAAAAACTGTTTTTT; cdr3_aa: CATSGQGAREKLFF; clone_size: .; j_call: TRBJ1-4; d_call: TRBD1; v_call: TRBV15
cdr3_nt: TGTGCCAGCAGCGTAAGGACAGGGGAAAGCACCATATATTTT; cdr3_aa: CASSVRTGESTIYF; clone_size: many; j_call: TRBJ1-3; d_call: TRBD1; v_call: TRBV9
cdr3_nt: TGTGCCAGCAGACGGGGGCGAACTAATGAAAAACTGTTTTTT; cdr3_aa: CASRRGRTNEKLFF; clone_size: few; j_call: TRBJ1-4; d_call: .; v_call: TRBV27
cdr3_nt: TGCGCCAGCAGCTCCGTTAGCTCCTACGAGCAGTACTTC; cdr3_aa: CASSSVSSYEQYF; clone_size: .; j_call: TRBJ2-7; d_call: .; v_call: TRBV5-1
cdr3_nt: TGTGCCGTCTGGGCCTCTGGGGCCAACGTCCTGACTTTC; cdr3_aa: CAVWASGANVLTF; clone_size: .; j_call: TRBJ2-6; d_call: .; v_call: TRBV6-1
cdr3_nt: TGCGCCAGCAGCATGTTCGGGGATTGGAGCAATGGCTACACCTTC; cdr3_aa: CASSMFGDWSNGYTF; clone_size: many; j_call: TRBJ1-2; d_call: .; v_call: TRBV5-1
cdr3_nt: TGCAGTGCTAGAGATGGGTCTTCTAAGAACATTCAGTACTTC; cdr3_aa: CSARDGSSKNIQYF; clone_size: .; j_call: TRBJ2-4; d_call: .; v_call: TRBV20-1
cdr3_nt: TGCAGTGCTAGCGGGGAAGGGTCTGGAGAGACCCAGTACTTC; cdr3_aa: CSASGEGSGETQYF; clone_size: .; j_call: TRBJ2-5; d_call: .; v_call: TRBV20-1
cdr3_nt: TGTGCCAGCAGCTTCCGCCGTGCATCCTACGAGCAGTACTTC; cdr3_aa: CASSFRRASYEQYF; clone_size: .; j_call: TRBJ2-7; d_call: .; v_call: TRBV3-1
cdr3_nt: TGCAGTGCTTCACGCGCGGGAGGCCCCGCGGGAGAGACCCAGTACTTC; cdr3_aa: CSASRAGGPAGETQYF; clone_size: few; j_call: TRBJ2-5; d_call: TRBD2; v_call: TRBV20-1
cdr3_nt: TGTGCCAGCAGCTTAAAAGGCGAGACCATTCAGTACTTC; cdr3_aa: CASSLKGETIQYF; clone_size: few; j_call: TRBJ2-4; d_call: .; v_call: TRBV7-2
cdr3_nt: TGTGCCAGCAGTCGTATACCTTTCACAGATACGCAGTATTTT; cdr3_aa: CASSRIPFTDTQYF; clone_size: few; j_call: TRBJ2-3; d_call: .; v_call: TRBV6-2/TRBV6-3
cdr3_nt: TGTGCCAGCAGTTACCAGTTAACAGATACGCAGTATTTT; cdr3_aa: CASSYQLTDTQYF; clone_size: .; j_call: TRBJ2-3; d_call: .; v_call: TRBV6-2/TRBV6-3
cdr3_nt: TGTGCCAGCAGCTTGTCCGGGGTTGATTATGAGCAGTTCTTC; cdr3_aa: CASSLSGVDYEQFF; clone_size: many; j_call: TRBJ2-1; d_call: .; v_call: TRBV7-9
cdr3_nt: TGTGCCAGCAGCCAACAGGCTTATAATTCACCCCTCCACTTT; cdr3_aa: CASSQQAYNSPLHF; clone_size: few; j_call: TRBJ1-6; d_call: .; v_call: TRBV14
cdr3_nt: TGCAGTGCTGGCACGTGGGGGCGAGGGTATGGCTACACCTTC; cdr3_aa: CSAGTWGRGYGYTF; clone_size: many; j_call: TRBJ1-2; d_call: .; v_call: TRBV20-1
cdr3_nt: TGTGCCAGCAGCTTAGTCGTCCTAGCGGGTGGCCTCCATCGACACGAGCAGTTCTTC; cdr3_aa: CASSLVVLAGGLHRHEQFF; clone_size: .; j_call: TRBJ2-1; d_call: TRBD2; v_call: TRBV7-8
cdr3_nt: TGTGCCAGCAGTGAACCGGGGATAGGGCCCCAGCATTTT; cdr3_aa: CASSEPGIGPQHF; clone_size: few; j_call: TRBJ1-5; d_call: .; v_call: TRBV25-1
cdr3_nt: TGTGCCAGCACTCCCTTACATCCCGGGGACAAGCAGCCCCAGCATTTT; cdr3_aa: CASTPLHPGDKQPQHF; clone_size: few; j_call: TRBJ1-5; d_call: .; v_call: TRBV2
cdr3_nt: TGTGCCAGCAGCCCACGGACAAGCTATGGCTACACCTTC; cdr3_aa: CASSPRTSYGYTF; clone_size: many; j_call: TRBJ1-2; d_call: .; v_call: TRBV5-5
cdr3_nt: TGTGCCAGCAGCTTGGCCAGTAGCGCCGAGCAGTACTTC; cdr3_aa: CASSLASSAEQYF; clone_size: .; j_call: TRBJ2-7; d_call: .; v_call: TRBV5-5
cdr3_nt: TGTGCCAGCAGCGCTAGCCCCGCAACTAATGAAAAACTGTTTTTT; cdr3_aa: CASSASPATNEKLFF; clone_size: few; j_call: TRBJ1-4; d_call: .; v_call: TRBV9
cdr3_nt: TGCAGTGCTAAGTCCGGGGGTACTGAAGCTTTCTTT; cdr3_aa: CSAKSGGTEAFF; clone_size: .; j_call: TRBJ1-1; d_call: .; v_call: TRBV20-1
cdr3_nt: TGCAGCGTCCACATTTCTGGGGCCAACGTCCTGACTTTC; cdr3_aa: CSVHISGANVLTF; clone_size: few; j_call: TRBJ2-6; d_call: .; v_call: TRBV29-1
cdr3_nt: TGCGCCAGCAGCTCGGACGGAACTACCTACGAGCAGTACTTC; cdr3_aa: CASSSDGTTYEQYF; clone_size: many; j_call: TRBJ2-7; d_call: .; v_call: TRBV5-1
cdr3_nt: TGTGCCAGCAGCCCACTTATGGGACTAGGACAGGGGGGGAGCACCGGGGAGCTGTTTTTT; cdr3_aa: CASSPLMGLGQGGSTGELFF; clone_size: .; j_call: TRBJ2-2; d_call: TRBD1; v_call: TRBV7-6
cdr3_nt: TGCGCCAGCAGCTTGACTGCTGAAAAACTGTTTTTT; cdr3_aa: CASSLTAEKLFF; clone_size: many; j_call: TRBJ1-4; d_call: .; v_call: TRBV5-1
cdr3_nt: TGCGCCAGCAGCTTGGTCTGGACAAAACTTCTAGCCAAAAACATTCAGTACTTC; cdr3_aa: CASSLVWTKLLAKNIQYF; clone_size: .; j_call: TRBJ2-4; d_call: .; v_call: TRBV5-1
cdr3_nt: TGTGCCAACGGGGACAGCAAAGAGACCCAGTACTTC; cdr3_aa: CANGDSKETQYF; clone_size: .; j_call: TRBJ2-5; d_call: TRBD1; v_call: TRBV28
cdr3_nt: TGTGCCAGCAGCTTTTCCCAAGAGACCCAGTACTTC; cdr3_aa: CASSFSQETQYF; clone_size: many; j_call: TRBJ2-5; d_call: .; v_call: TRBV7-9
cdr3_nt: TGTGCCAGCAGCTTGGGACCTACTCCGTGGCCCCAGCATTTT; cdr3_aa: CASSLGPTPWPQHF; clone_size: few; j_call: TRBJ1-5; d_call: .; v_call: TRBV5-6
cdr3_nt: TGTGCCAGCAGCTCGACGACCGACATCCAAGAGACCCAGTACTTC; cdr3_aa: CASSSTTDIQETQYF; clone_size: .; j_call: TRBJ2-5; d_call: .; v_call: TRBV5-6
cdr3_nt: TGCAGTGCTAGACCCGAGACCCCAGGGGCTTTCTTT; cdr3_aa: CSARPETPGAFF; clone_size: .; j_call: TRBJ1-1; d_call: .; v_call: TRBV20-1
cdr3_nt: TGTGCCAGCAGCTTCGGACAGGGAGACGGCTACACCTTC; cdr3_aa: CASSFGQGDGYTF; clone_size: .; j_call: TRBJ1-2; d_call: TRBD1; v_call: TRBV5-5
cdr3_nt: TGTGCCAGCAGCTGGACTAGCGGGGGCACCACCCCTGAGCAGTTCTTC; cdr3_aa: CASSWTSGGTTPEQFF; clone_size: many; j_call: TRBJ2-1; d_call: TRBD2; v_call: TRBV7-9
cdr3_nt: TGCGCCAGCAGTGAGGGGGGGACTCAAACACTCACAGATACGCAGTATTTT; cdr3_aa: CASSEGGTQTLTDTQYF; clone_size: .; j_call: TRBJ2-3; d_call: .; v_call: TRBV10-1
cdr3_nt: TGTGCCAGCGGACTATACAATGAGCAGTTCTTC; cdr3_aa: CASGLYNEQFF; clone_size: .; j_call: TRBJ2-1; d_call: .; v_call: TRBV2
cdr3_nt: TGCGCCAGCAGCCAAGAGGGCCAGGGGGGAAGGACGCAGTATTTT; cdr3_aa: CASSQEGQGGRTQYF; clone_size: .; j_call: TRBJ2-3; d_call: .; v_call: TRBV4-3
cdr3_nt: TGCGCCAGCAGCTTGGTTGGATTACCTTACGAGCAGTACTTC; cdr3_aa: CASSLVGLPYEQYF; clone_size: many; j_call: TRBJ2-7; d_call: .; v_call: TRBV5-1
cdr3_nt: TGTGCCAGCAGCGGGTCTAAGGCCTGGAACACTGAAGCTTTCTTT; cdr3_aa: CASSGSKAWNTEAFF; clone_size: many; j_call: TRBJ1-1; d_call: .; v_call: TRBV5-8
cdr3_nt: TGTGCCTGGGGGACCTGGGAGACCCAGTACTTC; cdr3_aa: CAWGTWETQYF; clone_size: few; j_call: TRBJ2-5; d_call: .; v_call: TRBV30
cdr3_nt: TGTGCTAGTGGTTCCTTTCGGACAGGTGAAGAGACCCAGTACTTC; cdr3_aa: CASGSFRTGEETQYF; clone_size: many; j_call: TRBJ2-5; d_call: TRBD1; v_call: TRBV12-5
cdr3_nt: TGTGCCAGCAGCTGGACAGGGTCTCGGAGCACAGATACGCAGTATTTT; cdr3_aa: CASSWTGSRSTDTQYF; clone_size: many; j_call: TRBJ2-3; d_call: TRBD1; v_call: TRBV5-6
cdr3_nt: TGTGCCAGCAGTCACCGACGGCGGGGAAGCAGCACAGATACGCAGTATTTT; cdr3_aa: CASSHRRRGSSTDTQYF; clone_size: few; j_call: TRBJ2-3; d_call: .; v_call: TRBV6-5
cdr3_nt: TGTGCCAGCAGCTTAAAGGGGCTCTTAGAGACCCAGTACTTC; cdr3_aa: CASSLKGLLETQYF; clone_size: .; j_call: TRBJ2-5; d_call: .; v_call: TRBV7-6